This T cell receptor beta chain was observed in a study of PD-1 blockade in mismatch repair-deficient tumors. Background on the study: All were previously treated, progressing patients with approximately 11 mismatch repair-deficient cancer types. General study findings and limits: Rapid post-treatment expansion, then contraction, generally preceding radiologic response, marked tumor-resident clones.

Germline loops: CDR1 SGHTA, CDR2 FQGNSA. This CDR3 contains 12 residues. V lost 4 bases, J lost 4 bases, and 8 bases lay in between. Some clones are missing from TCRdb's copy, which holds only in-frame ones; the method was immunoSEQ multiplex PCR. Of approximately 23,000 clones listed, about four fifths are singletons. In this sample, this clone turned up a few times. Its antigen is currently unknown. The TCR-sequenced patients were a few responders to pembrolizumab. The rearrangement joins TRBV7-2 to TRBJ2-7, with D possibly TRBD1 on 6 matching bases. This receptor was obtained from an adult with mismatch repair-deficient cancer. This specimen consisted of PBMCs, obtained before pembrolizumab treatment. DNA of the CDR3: TGTGCCAGCAGCTCGCAGGGGTACGAGCAGTACTTC. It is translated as CASSSQGYEQYF.